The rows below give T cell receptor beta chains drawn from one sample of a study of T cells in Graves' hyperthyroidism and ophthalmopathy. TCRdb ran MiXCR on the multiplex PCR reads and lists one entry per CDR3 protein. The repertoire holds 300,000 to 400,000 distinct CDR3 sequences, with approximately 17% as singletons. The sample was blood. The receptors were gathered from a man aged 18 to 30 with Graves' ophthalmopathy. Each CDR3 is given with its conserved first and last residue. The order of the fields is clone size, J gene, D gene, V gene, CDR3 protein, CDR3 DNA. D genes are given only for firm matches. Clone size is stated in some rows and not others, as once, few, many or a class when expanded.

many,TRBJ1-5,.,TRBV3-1,CASSQDWGGNQPQHF,TGTGCCAGCAGCCAAGACTGGGGGGGGAATCAGCCCCAGCATTTT
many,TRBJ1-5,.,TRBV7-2,CASSTLSREQPQHF,TGTGCCAGCAGCACCCTCTCCCGGGAGCAGCCCCAGCATTTT
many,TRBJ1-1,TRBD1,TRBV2,CASSAHRDSGTEAFF,TGTGCCAGCAGCGCCCACCGGGACAGTGGGACTGAAGCTTTCTTT
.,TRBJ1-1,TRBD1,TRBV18,CASSAGGSSVDTEAFF,TGTGCCAGCTCAGCAGGGGGATCTAGCGTAGACACTGAAGCTTTCTTT
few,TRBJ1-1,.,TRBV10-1,CASSVEGTEAFF,TGCGCCAGCAGTGTTGAGGGCACTGAAGCTTTCTTT
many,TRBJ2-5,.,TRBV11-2,CASSPSFGGETQYF,TGTGCCAGCAGCCCGTCTTTTGGAGGAGAGACCCAGTACTTC
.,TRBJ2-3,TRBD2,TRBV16,CASTIGRGNTDTQYF,TGTGCCAGCACCATCGGGCGGGGGAACACAGATACGCAGTATTTT
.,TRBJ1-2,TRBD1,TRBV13,CASHFRTGVHGYTF,TGTGCCAGCCACTTTCGGACAGGGGTCCATGGCTACACCTTC
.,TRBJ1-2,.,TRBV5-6,CASSLGWEMDGYTF,TGTGCCAGCAGCTTGGGGTGGGAGATGGACGGCTACACCTTC
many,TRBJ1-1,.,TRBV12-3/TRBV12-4,CASSFEVGSTEAFF,TGTGCCAGCAGTTTTGAGGTGGGATCCACTGAAGCTTTCTTT
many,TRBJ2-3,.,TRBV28,CASSSGDTSDTQYF,TGTGCCAGCAGTTCGGGGGACACCTCGGATACGCAGTATTTT
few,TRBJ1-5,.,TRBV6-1,CASRFGQFSNQPQHF,TGTGCCAGCAGATTCGGACAATTTAGCAATCAGCCCCAGCATTTT
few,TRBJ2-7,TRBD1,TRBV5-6,CASSLFFRTGYEQYF,TGTGCCAGCAGCTTGTTCTTCCGGACAGGCTACGAGCAGTACTTC
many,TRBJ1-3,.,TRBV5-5,CASSLAGAVSGNTIYF,TGTGCCAGCAGCTTGGCGGGGGCCGTCTCTGGAAACACCATATATTTT
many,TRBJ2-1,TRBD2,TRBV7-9,CASSTSGGRGEQFF,TGTGCCAGCAGCACTAGCGGGGGGCGGGGTGAGCAGTTCTTC
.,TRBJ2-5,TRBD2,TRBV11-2,CASSLGGSGGLGETQYF,TGTGCCAGCAGCTTAGGGGGTAGCGGGGGCCTTGGAGAGACCCAGTACTTC
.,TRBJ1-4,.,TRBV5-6,CASSPHLGKLFF,TGTGCCAGCAGCCCGCATCTTGGGAAACTGTTTTTT